This is a list of T cell receptor beta chains from one sample in a study of shared clonotypes between healthy human individuals. Using immunoSEQ multiplex PCR, the repertoire was profiled, and TCRdb retains in-frame clones only, with some absent. Here the sample spans approximately 480,000 clones, about 79% being singletons. Sequencing input: PBMCs. These receptors all come from a woman between 40 and 55 years old in good health. Some clones in this sample may be carry-over from other donors' samples. Both conserved end residues are part of each CDR3. A D gene is named only where the DNA matches it firmly. Clone size is not always given. Where it is, it says once, few, many or a class for expanded clones.

len,v_gene,d_gene,abundance,j_gene,CDR3aa,CDR3nt
13,TRBV30,TRBD1,.,TRBJ1-5,CAWGTGSNQPQHF,TGTGCCTGGGGGACAGGGTCTAATCAGCCCCAGCATTTT
16,TRBV18,.,.,TRBJ2-2,CASSPNQAGTTGELFF,TGTGCCAGCTCACCGAACCAGGCGGGGACTACCGGGGAGCTGTTTTTT
15,TRBV11-2,TRBD1,.,TRBJ1-1,CASSSRQGRNTEAFF,TGTGCCAGCAGCTCTCGACAGGGGAGGAACACTGAAGCTTTCTTT
16,TRBV4-1,TRBD1,.,TRBJ2-3,CASSQQGVRSFDTQYF,TGCGCCAGCAGCCAGCAGGGGGTACGGAGTTTCGATACGCAGTATTTT
17,TRBV7-2,TRBD1,.,TRBJ2-3,CATPSLLGQPSTDTQYF,TGTGCCACCCCAAGTCTTCTGGGACAGCCGAGCACAGATACGCAGTATTTT
15,TRBV28,.,.,TRBJ2-5,CASSLTGGIQETQYF,TGTGCCAGCAGTTTAACTGGCGGGATACAAGAGACCCAGTACTTC
11,TRBV27,.,.,TRBJ1-2,CATKGVYGYTF,TGTGCCACCAAGGGCGTCTATGGCTACACCTTC
14,TRBV7-8,.,.,TRBJ2-2,CASFREENTGELFF,TGTGCCAGCTTCAGGGAAGAGAACACCGGGGAGCTGTTTTTT
14,TRBV7-3,.,.,TRBJ2-3,CASSFSPGPDTQYF,TGTGCCAGCAGCTTTAGTCCGGGACCAGATACGCAGTATTTT
13,TRBV29-1,.,.,TRBJ2-6,CSVNCAGANVLTF,TGCAGCGTTAACTGTGCCGGGGCCAACGTCCTGACTTTC
15,TRBV6-1,.,.,TRBJ1-2,CASREGRRPTRSYTF,TGTGCCAGCAGGGAGGGACGGCGACCCACTCGAAGCTACACCTTC
14,TRBV4-2,TRBD2,.,TRBJ2-5,CASSPGTSGLTQYF,TGTGCCAGCAGCCCCGGGACTAGCGGTTTGACCCAGTACTTC
14,TRBV28,TRBD2,.,TRBJ2-1,CASTTGTSNNEQFF,TGTGCCAGCACCACCGGGACTAGTAACAATGAGCAGTTCTTC
16,TRBV9,.,.,TRBJ2-5,CASSVETGGMGETQYF,TGTGCCAGCAGCGTAGAGACCGGCGGGATGGGTGAGACCCAGTACTTC
15,TRBV11-2,.,.,TRBJ2-5,CASSLTGTPQETQYF,TGTGCCAGCAGCCTAACCGGGACACCCCAAGAGACCCAGTACTTC
15,TRBV5-1,.,.,TRBJ1-3,CASSVRVGSGNTIYF,TGCGCCAGCAGCGTACGAGTGGGCTCTGGAAACACCATATATTTT
13,TRBV28,.,.,TRBJ2-7,CAGKPNHSYEQYF,TGTGCCGGGAAGCCTAATCATTCCTACGAGCAGTACTTC
14,TRBV12-5,.,.,TRBJ1-1,CASALGVWDTEAFF,TGTGCTAGTGCCTTGGGGGTTTGGGACACTGAAGCTTTCTTT
15,TRBV10-3,.,once,TRBJ1-1,CAITGGGGGNTEAFF,TGTGCCATCACCGGTGGGGGGGGAGGGAACACTGAAGCTTTCTTT
16,TRBV6-1,.,.,TRBJ1-1,CASSEIPGRANTEAFF,TGTGCCAGCAGTGAAATTCCCGGCAGGGCGAACACTGAAGCTTTCTTT